The 21 T cell receptor beta chains reported below all come from one sample, sequenced in a study of blood T cell repertoires in COVID-19. Method: immunoSEQ multiplex PCR; TCRdb's copy keeps in-frame clones and lacks some. The repertoire holds around 280,000 clones, with more than 75% as singletons. Material: peripheral blood. The origin of the receptors is a man between 65 and 85 years old with acute or convalescent COVID-19.

The chain recombines TRBV5-1 with TRBJ2-5, with 10 bases aligning to TRBD1. There are 16 residues in the CDR3. V shed 1 base and J 5 bases; nucleotides not matched to a gene: 8. The germline V gene has CDR1 SGHRS and CDR2 YFSETQ. The CDR3 loop is CASSLFGTGDGETQYF. CDR3 sequence (DNA): TGCGCCAGCAGCTTGTTTGGGACAGGGGATGGGGAGACCCAGTACTTC.

This clone was seen once. J is TRBJ1-1 and V is TRBV3-1 (or the pseudogene TRBV3-2); possible D gene TRBD1, 5 bases. Germline lookup yields CDR1 LGHDT and CDR2 YNNKEL (reference sequence). This CDR3 is 11 amino acids long. Trimming removed 1 base from V and 8 bases from J, with 5 bases in between. CDR3 residues: CASSQGQEAFF. The CDR3 DNA sequence: TGTGCCAGCAGCCAAGGACAGGAAGCTTTCTTT.

The CDR3 spells CASSPRIRQGAGELFF. In nucleotides, the CDR3 is TGTGCCAGCAGCCCCCGCATTCGGCAGGGCGCCGGGGAGCTGTTTTTT. The chain has TRBV9 and TRBJ2-2; TRBD1 might be the D (5 bases). The CDR3 contains 16 residues. CDR1 and CDR2 (germline): SGDLS, YYNGEE. Trimming stripped 4 bases from V and 6 bases from J, with 19 bases between.

The chain employs TRBV7-9 and TRBJ2-1; 7 bases map to TRBD2. The junction had 5 bases not matched to a gene; V was cut back by 8 bases and J by 1 base. CDR1 and CDR2 (germline): SEHNR, FQNEAQ (reference sequence). CDR3 length: 14 amino acids. The CDR3 DNA reads as TGTGCCAGCGCCCTAGCGGAGTCCTACAATGAGCAGTTCTTC. Protein sequence: CASALAESYNEQFF.

The chain combines TRBV6-2 or TRBV6-3 with TRBJ2-1; no clear D. Deletions cut 3 bases from V and 4 bases from J, with 13 bases between. The germline CDR1 and CDR2 sequences are MNHEY and SVGEGT. The CDR3 contains 15 residues. The DNA of the CDR3 is TGTGCCAGCAGTTATTACTCTACCTCGTACAATGAGCAGTTCTTC. This sequence encodes CASSYYSTSYNEQFF.

The chain employs TRBV10-2 and TRBJ1-1; D may be TRBD1 (5 bases). V shed 0 bases and J shed 8 bases, with 13 bases lying between them. Germline loops: CDR1 WSHSY, CDR2 SAAADI. The CDR3 is 14 amino acids. The CDR3 loop reads CASSESTGGLEAFF. As DNA, the CDR3 is TGCGCCAGCAGTGAGTCGACTGGGGGGTTAGAAGCTTTCTTT.

The chain links TRBV5-1 to TRBJ2-2, with 7 bases that match TRBD1. Germline V gene data show CDR1 as SGHRS and CDR2 as YFSETQ. V lost 2 bases, J lost 4 bases, and 5 bases stayed unmatched. This CDR3 has 15 amino acids. CDR3 sequence: CASSFRQGATGELFF. In nucleotides, the CDR3 is TGCGCCAGCAGCTTTAGACAGGGAGCCACCGGGGAGCTGTTTTTT.

The chain joins TRBV28 to TRBJ1-5; the match to TRBD1 covers 8 bases. CDR3 size: 17 residues. Unmatched junction bases numbered 8, after V lost 2 bases and J lost 2 bases. The germline V gene has CDR1 MDHEN and CDR2 SYDVKM. CDR3 sequence (DNA): TGTGCCAGCAGTTTAATCGGAGGACAGGGCGGCAATCAGCCCCAGCATTTT. Translating gives CASSLIGGQGGNQPQHF.

This chain joins TRBV28 and TRBJ1-2, with D maybe TRBD1 (6 bases). Germline V CDR1 and CDR2: MDHEN, SYDVKM. There are 14 residues in the CDR3. The germline V and J ends were trimmed by 6 bases and 10 bases, with 21 bases remaining between them. CDR3: CASSFGGAAGVYTF. CDR3 sequence (DNA): TGTGCCAGCAGCTTCGGGGGGGCAGCGGGTGTCTACACCTTC.

The chain is built from TRBV4-3 and TRBJ2-7, with 10 bases that match TRBD2. Germline CDR1 is LGHNA and CDR2 is YSLEER. The CDR3 totals 17 residues. V lost 4 bases, J lost 2 bases, and 11 bases stayed unmatched. CDR3 region: CASSPSLLAGGPYEQYF. The CDR3 DNA reads as TGCGCCAGCAGCCCAAGCTTGTTAGCGGGAGGTCCCTACGAGCAGTACTTC.

The chain combines TRBV9 with TRBJ2-3, with 7 bases matching TRBD2. The CDR3 consists of 16 residues. Germline V CDR1 and CDR2: SGDLS, YYNGEE. After removal of 0 bases from V and 1 base from J, the junction contained 5 bases not matched to a gene. The CDR3 loop is CASSVGQLAGTDTQYF. The CDR3 nucleotides are TGTGCCAGCAGCGTAGGCCAGCTAGCGGGCACAGATACGCAGTATTTT.

The genes are TRBV5-1 and TRBJ1-6; D is perhaps TRBD1 (5 bases). Deletions cut 0 bases from V and 8 bases from J, with 12 bases between. CDR1 is SGHRS, CDR2 YFSETQ, per germline. CDR3 length equals 15 residues. DNA of the CDR3: TGCGCCAGCAGCTTGGGATCAGGGTATGATTCACCCCTCCACTTT. This translates into CASSLGSGYDSPLHF.

The J gene is TRBJ2-7, the V gene TRBV6-5, with D possibly TRBD1 on 5 matching bases. Per the germline V gene, CDR1 is MNHEY and CDR2 is SVGAGI. This CDR3 comprises 15 residues. V dropped 0 bases and J dropped 3 bases, with 12 bases sitting between them. The CDR3 coding sequence is TGTGCCAGCAGTTACTCGAATCAGGGATACTACGAGCAGTACTTC. Translated, it gives CASSYSNQGYYEQYF.

This chain joins TRBV7-3 and TRBJ2-2; 9 bases agree with TRBD1. This CDR3 has 18 amino acids. Germline CDR1 reads SGHTA; CDR2 reads FQGTGA. The trim removed 0 bases at V and 6 bases at J, leaving 11 bases unmatched. CDR3: CASSLTRQGVTLAGELFF. The CDR3 nucleotides are TGTGCCAGCAGCTTAACTCGACAGGGGGTGACCCTCGCCGGGGAGCTGTTTTTT.

The V gene is TRBV5-5, the J gene TRBJ2-7, with 8 bases aligning to TRBD2. V was pared by 4 bases and J by 4 bases, with 10 bases of the junction left unmatched. CDR1 SGHKS and CDR2 YYEKEE come from the germline V gene (reference sequence). The CDR3 spans 15 residues. The CDR3 protein is CASSRVVAGSYEQYF. The CDR3 region has the DNA TGTGCCAGCAGCCGCGTGGTAGCGGGGTCTTACGAGCAGTACTTC.

The chain uses TRBV19 and TRBJ2-7; 7 nucleotides match TRBD1. V was pared by 7 bases and J by 3 bases, with 9 bases of the junction left unmatched. There are 14 residues in the CDR3. CDR1 is LNHDA and CDR2 is SQIVND in the germline V gene (reference sequence). CDR3 sequence (DNA): TGTGCCAGTACCCTGAGACAGGGTAGCTACGAGCAGTACTTC. Its protein is CASTLRQGSYEQYF. Variable domain in full (rest from reference TRBV19 and TRBJ2-7): DGGITQSPKYLFRKEGQNVTLSCEQNLNHDAMYWYRQDPGQGLRLIYYSQIVNDFQKGDIAEGYSVSREKKESFPLTVTSAQKNPTAFYLCASTLRQGSYEQYFGPGTRLTVT.

This clone was recorded only once. V and J are TRBV4-1 and TRBJ1-5; 8 bases agree with TRBD1. The CDR3 has 16 residues. Germline V gene lookup returns CDR1 MGHRA and CDR2 YSYEKL. Trimming cost V 1 base and J 2 bases; bases outside gene matches: 4. CDR3 nucleotide sequence: TGCGCCAGCAGCCAAGTACCAGGGGGCGGCAATCAGCCCCAGCATTTT. Its protein is CASSQVPGGGNQPQHF.

The chain recombines TRBV18 with TRBJ2-3; TRBD2 matches at 12 bases. This CDR3 comprises 14 residues. Per germline, CDR1 KGHSH and CDR2 LQKENI. V lost 2 bases, J lost 6 bases, and 0 bases stayed unmatched. CDR3 sequence reads: CASSPTSGGDTQYF. In DNA, the CDR3 is TGTGCCAGCTCACCAACTAGCGGGGGGGATACGCAGTATTTT. Together with reference TRBV18 and TRBJ2-3, the CDR3 gives the full variable domain: NAGVMQNPRHLVRRRGQEARLRCSPMKGHSHVYWYRQLPEEGLKFMVYLQKENIIDESGMPKERFSAEFPKEGPSILRIQQVVRGDSAAYFCASSPTSGGDTQYFGPGTRLTVL.

The rearrangement links TRBV24-1 to TRBJ2-3; 8 bases match TRBD2. Germline V gene data show CDR1 as KGHDR and CDR2 as SFDVKD. Trimming at V came to 9 bases and at J to 4 bases, leaving 8 bases not matched to a gene. The CDR3 consists of 14 residues. In nucleotides, the CDR3 is TGTGCCACCGGCTTTGGGACTAGTGCAGATACGCAGTATTTT. It encodes CATGFGTSADTQYF.

Turning to this clone: This sample also contains other DNA sequences that code for the same CDR3. The chain's CDR3 is CASSPDRNQPQHF. CDR3 nucleotide sequence: TGTGCCAGCAGTCCCGACAGGAATCAGCCCCAGCATTTT. V gene TRBV2 combines with J gene TRBJ1-5, with a possible D match to TRBD1 (6 bases). This CDR3 is 13 amino acids long. V was cut by 5 bases and J by 4 bases, with 9 bases left in between. Germline CDR1 is SNHLY and CDR2 is FYNNEI.

This clone appeared many times. V usage is TRBV7-8 and J usage is TRBJ1-1; TRBD1 matches 7 bases. Germline CDR1 and CDR2: SGHVS and FQNEAQ. V lost 1 base, J lost 3 bases, and 2 bases stayed unmatched. The CDR3 sequence is 14 residues long. The CDR3 nucleotides are TGTGCCAGCAGCTTAGGCAGGGGGGACACTGAAGCTTTCTTT. Translation gives CASSLGRGDTEAFF.